A selection of T cell receptor beta chains follows, all from one sample in a study of blood T cell repertoires in COVID-19. Produced via immunoSEQ multiplex PCR; TCRdb's table is partial and in-frame only. This sample has 140,000 to 150,000 clones, with 88% found just once. What was sequenced was peripheral blood. The receptors stem from a man between 65 and 85 years old with acute or convalescent COVID-19. The CDR3 runs from the conserved cysteine through the conserved F or W. Fields, in order: clone size, J gene, V gene, D gene, CDR3 protein, CDR3 DNA. D genes are given only for firm matches. The size field is filled for only some rows; it gives once, few, many or a size class.

.,TRBJ2-1,TRBV10-1,.,CASGAGINEQFF,TGCGCCAGCGGGGCGGGGATCAATGAGCAGTTCTTC
.,TRBJ2-5,TRBV19,.,CASSEAGQETQYF,TGTGCCAGTAGTGAGGCGGGGCAAGAGACCCAGTACTTC
.,TRBJ1-6,TRBV30,TRBD1,CAFGQDLGSLHF,TGTGCCTTCGGACAGGACCTTGGGTCCCTCCACTTT
.,TRBJ2-3,TRBV19,.,CASSIWQGYTDTQYF,TGTGCCAGTAGTATCTGGCAGGGGTACACAGATACGCAGTATTTT
once,TRBJ1-2,TRBV5-1,.,CASSLVGAGDGYTF,TGCGCCAGCAGCTTGGTAGGGGCTGGGGATGGCTACACCTTC
.,TRBJ1-1,TRBV10-3,TRBD1,CAIRTGGGFNTEAFF,TGTGCCATCAGGACAGGGGGCGGGTTCAACACTGAAGCTTTCTTT
.,TRBJ2-7,TRBV5-4,TRBD1,CASSPRTGLDDEQYF,TGTGCCAGCAGCCCTAGGACAGGATTGGACGACGAGCAGTACTTC
.,TRBJ2-7,TRBV3-1/TRBV3-2,TRBD2,CASSPFRVAGDPQAYEQYF,TGTGCCAGCAGCCCGTTCCGGGTAGCGGGGGACCCTCAGGCCTACGAGCAGTACTTC
.,TRBJ2-5,TRBV7-2,.,CASSLSRHETQYF,TGTGCCAGCAGTCTAAGCCGCCACGAGACCCAGTACTTC
few,TRBJ1-2,TRBV30,TRBD1,CASRDRAGYGYTF,TGTGCCTCCCGTGACAGGGCGGGCTATGGCTACACCTTC
.,TRBJ2-3,TRBV24-1,.,CATSDAGNPQYF,TGTGCCACCAGTGATGCAGGGAATCCGCAGTATTTT
once,TRBJ2-1,TRBV18,.,CASSPKLNEQFF,TGTGCCAGCTCACCGAAGCTCAATGAGCAGTTCTTC
.,TRBJ2-4,TRBV7-9,.,CASSSGGGRAKNIQYF,TGTGCCAGCAGCTCGGGGGGCGGGCGAGCCAAAAACATTCAGTACTTC
.,TRBJ2-1,TRBV4-1,TRBD2,CASSQSPGGRNEQFF,TGCGCCAGCAGCCAATCCCCGGGAGGGAGGAATGAGCAGTTCTTC
.,TRBJ2-2,TRBV24-1,TRBD1,CATSDSYGTGQNTGELFF,TGTGCCACCAGTGATAGCTACGGGACAGGGCAGAACACCGGGGAGCTGTTTTTT
.,TRBJ2-5,TRBV6-6,.,CASSYTIRRGMETQYF,TGTGCCAGCAGTTACACCATTCGCAGGGGTATGGAGACCCAGTACTTC
once,TRBJ1-1,TRBV5-1,TRBD1,CASSPQGALNTEAFF,TGCGCCAGCAGCCCACAGGGGGCCCTGAACACTGAAGCTTTCTTT
.,TRBJ2-3,TRBV7-3,.,CASSSASSTDTQYF,TGTGCCAGCAGCTCCGCGAGCAGCACAGATACGCAGTATTTT
.,TRBJ1-5,TRBV10-1,TRBD1,CASSEPRGQWGQPQHF,TGCGCCAGCAGTGAACCCAGGGGGCAATGGGGTCAGCCCCAGCATTTT
few,TRBJ2-2,TRBV5-1,TRBD2,CASSLVTSGGNTGELFF,TGCGCCAGCAGCCTAGTCACTAGCGGGGGGAACACCGGGGAGCTGTTTTTT